Listed below are T cell receptor beta chains from one sample, sequenced in a study of blood T cell repertoires in COVID-19. Method: immunoSEQ multiplex PCR; TCRdb's copy keeps in-frame clones and lacks some. The sample has under 80,000 clones, about 80% seen once. The sample taken for sequencing was peripheral blood. These receptors were obtained from a human donor in a cohort sampled during active COVID-19. Both conserved end residues are part of each CDR3. The D gene is left open where the match is weak. Some rows mark clone size as missing; the rest say once, few, many or name a class of expanded clone.

>-|-|TRBV27|TRBJ2-7
CASGGVTGPSYEQYF
TGTGCCAGCGGGGGAGTTACAGGGCCCTCCTACGAGCAGTACTTC
>-|-|TRBV5-6|TRBJ1-1
CASSRGSTEAFF
TGTGCCAGCTCAAGGGGTTCCACTGAAGCTTTCTTT
>-|-|TRBV7-9|TRBJ2-7
CASSTIQLTTNF
TGTGCCAGCAGCACCATCCAACTGACAACAAACTTC
>-|-|TRBV3-1/TRBV3-2|TRBJ2-7
CASSQVGPYEQYF
TGTGCCAGCAGCCAAGTTGGGCCCTACGAGCAGTACTTC
>-|TRBD2|TRBV9|TRBJ2-1
CASSIGTRNNEQFF
TGTGCCAGCAGCATCGGGACTAGGAACAATGAGCAGTTCTTC
>-|TRBD2|TRBV7-2|TRBJ2-7
CASSLQLAAAYEQYF
TGTGCCAGCAGCTTGCAACTAGCGGCGGCCTACGAGCAGTACTTC
>-|TRBD1|TRBV7-2|TRBJ1-3
CASSLAQGAGGNTIYF
TGTGCCAGCAGCTTAGCACAGGGGGCTGGTGGAAACACCATATATTTT
>-|-|TRBV27|TRBJ1-2
CASRDSGREGYTF
TGTGCCAGCAGGGACTCGGGGAGGGAAGGCTACACCTTC
>-|TRBD1|TRBV9|TRBJ1-1
CATGQGMNTEAFF
TGTGCCACTGGACAGGGAATGAACACTGAAGCTTTCTTT
>-|TRBD1|TRBV28|TRBJ1-2
CASRSTGAHYGYTF
TGTGCCAGCAGATCTACAGGGGCCCACTATGGCTACACCTTC
>few|-|TRBV5-1|TRBJ1-1
CASKGDGDTEAFF
TGCGCCAGCAAGGGGGATGGGGACACTGAAGCTTTCTTT
>once|TRBD2|TRBV28|TRBJ2-1
CASSFFGGDNEQFF
TGTGCCAGCAGTTTTTTTGGGGGGGACAATGAGCAGTTCTTC
>-|TRBD2|TRBV11-2|TRBJ2-7
CASSFSGGREQYF
TGTGCCAGCAGCTTCAGCGGGGGGCGCGAGCAGTACTTC
>-|-|TRBV4-3|TRBJ2-7
CASSQDLSRGEQYF
TGCGCCAGCAGCCAAGATCTGTCCCGAGGCGAGCAGTACTTC
>-|-|TRBV19|TRBJ2-2
CASSRGDTDYTGELFF
TGTGCCAGTAGTAGGGGGGATACTGATTACACCGGGGAGCTGTTTTTT
>-|-|TRBV27|TRBJ2-7
CASSFRLAIDSYEQYF
TGTGCCAGCAGTTTTAGACTTGCCATCGACTCCTACGAGCAGTACTTC
>-|-|TRBV4-3|TRBJ2-7
CASSPSVSGAYEQYF
TGCGCCAGCAGCCCTAGCGTGTCCGGGGCTTACGAGCAGTACTTC
>-|TRBD1|TRBV5-5|TRBJ1-2
CASSLDPGGSNYGYTF
TGTGCCAGCAGCTTGGATCCAGGGGGCTCTAACTATGGCTACACCTTC
>-|TRBD1|TRBV5-6|TRBJ1-4
CASSLVQGDEKLFF
TGTGCCAGCAGCTTAGTACAGGGGGATGAAAAACTGTTTTTT
>-|-|TRBV7-2|TRBJ1-2
CASSLVGGGGYTF
TGTGCCAGCAGCTTAGTCGGGGGAGGAGGCTACACCTTC
>-|TRBD1|TRBV6-5|TRBJ2-7
CASSAGTGGHEQYF
TGTGCCAGCAGCGCCGGGACAGGGGGCCACGAGCAGTACTTC